The 31 T cell receptor beta chains in this list originate from one sample, sequenced in a study of early T cells in non-severe SARS-CoV-2 infection (dated by TCRdb to the early 2020s). The library came from 5' RACE. Sequencing was carried out with a NextSeq 500. TCRdb reworked the public reads: Q25 trimming with fastp, MiXCR clone assembly, productive beta chains retained. CDR3 protein duplicates are merged, each entry listing the most common genes and DNA. The sample has 55,000 to 70,000 distinct CDR3 sequences on record, 4.9% of them singletons. The top ten clones comprise just under 5% of the sample. Sequencing was done on a sample of whole blood. These receptors all stem from an adult who was a healthcare worker with PCR-confirmed SARS-CoV-2 infection or an uninfected control (not recorded which).

In this sample, this clonotype turned up many times. V and J are TRBV27 and TRBJ2-2, with TRBD1 matching over 7 bases. CDR1 and CDR2 (germline): MNHEY, SMNVEV (reference sequence). This CDR3 comprises 17 residues. V lost 5 bases to trimming and J lost 4 bases; unmatched junction nucleotides: 13. CDR3 in DNA: TGTGCCAGCAGTCTACAGGGTTTAGGGGGCTCCACCGGGGAGCTGTTTTTT. As protein: CASSLQGLGGSTGELFF.

With regard to this clonotype: A read error may explain this, as a much larger clone is one base away. The chain couples TRBV7-6 to TRBJ1-6; D gene uncertain. The CDR3 is made up of 16 amino acids. Trimming took off 1 base at V and 8 bases at J, with 15 bases between the two ends. CDR1 SGHVS and CDR2 FNYEAQ come from the germline V gene. The CDR3 DNA reads as TGTGCCAGCAGCTTAGTGAGGATACTTGGGGATTCACCCCTCCACTTT. Encoded protein: CASSLVRILGDSPLHF.

The table lists this clonotype with many counts. The rearrangement joins TRBV9 to TRBJ1-1; a weak D match, TRBD1 (5 bases). Per germline, CDR1 SGDLS and CDR2 YYNGEE. Trimming removed 0 bases at V and 5 bases at J, with 14 bases between. The CDR3 runs to 15 residues. The CDR3 loop reads CASSVGGARWTEAFF. CDR3 DNA: TGTGCCAGCAGCGTAGGAGGGGCGCGGTGGACTGAAGCTTTCTTT.

This clonotype was seen at least ten times. This chain connects TRBV5-1 to TRBJ1-3, with D unresolved. The CDR3 loop spans 15 amino acids. V shed 0 bases and J shed 0 bases, with 7 bases lying between them. Germline CDR1 SGHRS, CDR2 YFSETQ. The CDR3 spells CASSLDRVSGNTIYF. CDR3 nucleotide sequence: TGCGCCAGCAGCTTGGATAGGGTCTCTGGAAACACCATATATTTT.

This clonotype was seen ten or more times. The chain carries TRBV24-1 and TRBJ2-7, with D possibly TRBD1 on 5 matching bases. The V end lost 4 bases, the J end lost 3 bases, and 12 bases lay between the germline ends. CDR1 and CDR2 from the germline V gene are KGHDR and SFDVKD. This CDR3 spans 14 amino acids. The CDR3 sequence is CATSDKRQFYEQYF. CDR3 DNA sequence: TGTGCCACCAGTGACAAACGACAGTTCTACGAGCAGTACTTC.

This clonotype was recorded at least ten times. The chain recombines TRBV21-1 with TRBJ2-7; the table names TRBD2, a call not compared with the DNA. TRBV21-1 is tagged as a pseudogene. The CDR3 spans 17 residues. Here the CDR3 reads CASSKRRAEETKYEQYF. CDR3 DNA sequence: TGTGCCAGCAGCAAAAGAAGAGCGGAAGAAACAAAGTACGAGCAGTACTTC.

This clonotype was seen only once. Relative to the germline gene, one junction end is altered; a read error may explain this. The rearrangement uses TRBV2 and TRBJ2-3; unclear D gene. The CDR3 has 11 amino acids. The germline CDR1 and CDR2 sequences are SNHLY and FYNNEI. DNA for the CDR3: TGTGCCAGCAGTCTAACAGATACGCTGTATTTT. Protein product: CASSLTDTLYF.

This clonotype was picked up many times. The rearrangement links TRBV5-1 to TRBJ2-4; 7 bases are a match to TRBD1. J was trimmed by 5 bases and V by 0 bases; bases with no gene match: 2. Germline CDR1 reads SGHRS; CDR2 reads YFSETQ. The CDR3 consists of 14 residues. For the CDR3, the DNA is TGCGCCAGCAGCTTGGTCGGACAGGAAAACATTCAGTACTTC. Residues: CASSLVGQENIQYF.

V is TRBV5-1 and J is TRBJ2-1; D is perhaps TRBD1 (6 bases). V lost 1 base and J 6 bases, leaving 8 bases between the germline ends. The CDR3 consists of 13 residues. The germline V gene encodes CDR1 SGHRS and CDR2 YFSETQ. For the CDR3, the DNA is TGCGCCAGCAGCTTGAACAGGGCCAATGAGCAGTTCTTC. Its translation is CASSLNRANEQFF.

This clonotype was found many times. The genes are TRBV10-3 and TRBJ2-7, with D unresolved. The V gene's germline CDR1 is ENHRY and CDR2 SYGVKD. V lost 3 bases and J 0 bases, leaving 6 bases between the germline ends. The CDR3 loop spans 13 amino acids. CDR3 nucleotides: TGTGCCATCAGTGACCTGGACTCCTACGAGCAGTACTTC. Translated, it gives CAISDLDSYEQYF.

The sample holds many counts of this clonotype. The genes are TRBV19 and TRBJ1-5, with D tentatively TRBD1 (5 bases). The length of the CDR3 is 14 residues. CDR1 and CDR2 (germline): LNHDA, SQIVND (reference sequence). Deletions cut 9 bases from V and 4 bases from J, with 16 bases between. The CDR3 loop is CASRAGHLNQPQHF. The CDR3 DNA follows: TGTGCCAGCCGAGCCGGACATTTGAATCAGCCCCAGCATTTT. The whole variable domain, remainder taken from reference TRBV19 and TRBJ1-5, is DGGITQSPKYLFRKEGQNVTLSCEQNLNHDAMYWYRQDPGQGLRLIYYSQIVNDFQKGDIAEGYSVSREKKESFPLTVTSAQKNPTAFYLCASRAGHLNQPQHFGDGTRLSIL.

This clonotype has at least ten counts. V usage is TRBV7-9 and J usage is TRBJ1-2, with D hard to call. V was trimmed by 2 bases and J by 2 bases, leaving 9 bases between them. CDR3 size: 14 residues. The germline V gene encodes CDR1 SEHNR and CDR2 FQNEAQ (reference sequence). CDR3 residues: CASSLIGGNYGYTF. The CDR3 DNA follows: TGTGCCAGCAGCTTAATCGGTGGGAACTATGGCTACACCTTC.

The genes are TRBV10-1 and TRBJ2-1, with 11 bases lining up with TRBD1. J lost 7 bases, V lost 5 bases, and 10 bases had no gene match. This CDR3 is 16 amino acids long. Germline V lookup: CDR1 WNHNN, CDR2 SYGVQD (reference sequence). In DNA, the CDR3 is TGCGCCAGCAGTAAGGACGGGACAGGGGGAATTAATGAGCAGTTCTTC. Its translation: CASSKDGTGGINEQFF.

This clonotype has a count of ten or more. J is TRBJ2-7 and V is TRBV7-8, with D possibly matching TRBD1 (6 bases). Germline CDR1 is SGHVS and CDR2 is FQNEAQ. Trimming took 5 bases from V and 7 from J, leaving 15 bases between them. The CDR3 consists of 13 residues. CDR3 region: CASSLGQLSEQYF. In DNA form, the CDR3 reads TGTGCCAGCAGCCTAGGACAGTTATCGGAGCAGTACTTC.

Many counts were recorded for this clonotype. The genes are TRBV7-2 and TRBJ1-6; D ambiguous. V lost 4 bases, J lost 8 bases, and 6 bases lay in between. The CDR3 spans 12 residues. CDR1 and CDR2 (germline): SGHTA, FQGNSA. CDR3 bases: TGTGCCAGCAGCTCCGATTATTCACCCCTCCACTTT. Encoded protein: CASSSDYSPLHF.

This clonotype occurred many times. The chain joins TRBV7-9 to TRBJ1-2; D remains unclear. Between the trimmed V and J ends, which lost 1 base and 4 bases, there was a span of 10 bases. From germline, CDR1 is SEHNR and CDR2 FQNEAQ (reference sequence). The CDR3 contains 14 residues. CDR3 region: CASSLDSSVYGYTF. The CDR3 DNA is TGTGCCAGCAGCTTAGATTCCAGTGTCTATGGCTACACCTTC.

This clonotype has a count of ten or more. The rearrangement uses TRBV20-1 and TRBJ1-5; 8 bases match TRBD1. After removal of 5 bases from V and 5 bases from J, the junction contained 5 bases not matched to a gene. The CDR3 contains 13 residues. In germline, CDR1 is DFQATT, CDR2 SNEGSKA (reference sequence). CDR3 region: CSAVTGDYQPQHF. CDR3 nucleotide sequence: TGCAGTGCTGTGACAGGGGACTATCAGCCCCAGCATTTT.

In this sample, this clonotype turned up many times. This chain joins TRBV28 and TRBJ1-5; D gene ambiguous. Germline lookup yields CDR1 MDHEN and CDR2 SYDVKM. V was cut by 5 bases and J by 7 bases, with 6 bases left in between. The CDR3 covers 11 residues. CDR3 nucleotides: TGTGCCAGCAGTATGACCCAGCCCCAGCATTTT. Protein: CASSMTQPQHF.

This clonotype was seen repeatedly, ten times or more. The chain carries TRBV3-1 and TRBJ2-1; 8 bases align to TRBD2. The V segment lost 0 bases and the J segment 2 bases; nucleotides outside the gene matches: 3. Germline CDR1 reads LGHDT; CDR2 reads YNNKEL (reference sequence). CDR3 length: 16 residues. The CDR3: CASSQDAGRAYNEQFF. CDR3 in DNA: TGTGCCAGCAGCCAAGATGCCGGGAGGGCCTACAATGAGCAGTTCTTC.

This clonotype was counted ten times or more. The V and J genes are TRBV7-9 and TRBJ1-1; 8 bases fit TRBD1. The germline gives CDR1 SEHNR, CDR2 FQNEAQ (reference sequence). Germline trimming cut 5 bases from V and 6 bases from J; bases unmatched to any gene: 5. This CDR3 contains 13 residues. CDR3 sequence (DNA): TGTGCCAGCAGCCCCGGACAGGGCTCTGAAGCTTTCTTT. Its protein is CASSPGQGSEAFF. Based on the CDR3 plus reference TRBV7-9 and TRBJ1-1, the full variable domain is DTGVSQNPRHKITKRGQNVTFRCDPISEHNRLYWYRQTLGQGPEFLTYFQNEAQLEKSRLLSDRFSAERPKGSFSTLEIQRTEQGDSAMYLCASSPGQGSEAFFGQGTRLTVV.

This clonotype appeared many times. The chain links TRBV27 to TRBJ1-1, with D tentatively TRBD1 (5 bases). Germline lookup yields CDR1 MNHEY and CDR2 SMNVEV (reference sequence). V lost 2 bases, J lost 1 base, and 8 bases lay in between. The CDR3 consists of 14 residues. The CDR3 DNA reads as TGTGCCAGCAGTTTAGGGGCGCCGAACACTGAAGCTTTCTTT. Protein product: CASSLGAPNTEAFF.

The V gene is TRBV6-6, the J gene TRBJ1-5; TRBD1 matches at 7 bases. This CDR3 has 15 residues. The germline gives CDR1 MNHNY, CDR2 SVGAGI (reference sequence). V shed 2 bases, J shed 5 bases, and the junction held 6 bases outside the gene matches. CDR3 in amino acids: CASSYVDRDYQPQHF. The CDR3, as DNA: TGTGCCAGCAGTTACGTTGACAGGGATTATCAGCCCCAGCATTTT.

There are a few counts of this clonotype. The V gene is TRBV6-5, the J gene TRBJ1-6, with TRBD1 matching 7 bases. V was pared by 7 bases and J by 0 bases, with 6 bases of the junction left unmatched. CDR3 length: 16 residues. Germline lookup yields CDR1 MNHEY and CDR2 SVGAGI. This CDR3 reads CASKSGTASYNSPLHF. In DNA, the CDR3 is TGTGCCAGCAAATCCGGGACAGCCTCCTATAATTCACCCCTCCACTTT.

In its sample, this clonotype was seen many times. This chain uses TRBV10-3 with TRBJ1-1, with D unresolved. Trimming shortened V by 4 bases and J by 1 base, and 10 bases separated the two germline ends. This CDR3 spans 14 amino acids. From germline, CDR1 is ENHRY and CDR2 SYGVKD. CDR3 protein: CAISARTPNTEAFF. CDR3 sequence (DNA): TGTGCCATCAGTGCCCGGACTCCGAACACTGAAGCTTTCTTT.

J is TRBJ1-2 and V is TRBV29-1; D remains unclear. CDR1 is SQVTM and CDR2 is ANQGSEA in the germline V gene. The V gene lost 4 bases and the J gene lost 2 bases, with 17 bases spanning the gap. CDR3 size: 15 residues. The CDR3 bases are TGCAGCGTTGTTAGTGAGAGGTCCTTAAACTATGGCTACACCTTC. It is translated as CSVVSERSLNYGYTF.

In this sample, this clonotype turned up many times. This chain connects TRBV5-1 to TRBJ2-2; D is possibly TRBD1 (6 bases). Deletions cut 4 bases from V and 4 bases from J, with 26 bases between. The germline V gene encodes CDR1 SGHRS and CDR2 YFSETQ. The length of the CDR3 is 19 residues. The CDR3 region is CASSGTPGGAGVTTGELFF. DNA for the CDR3: TGCGCCAGCAGCGGAACCCCCGGCGGTGCAGGGGTTACCACCGGGGAGCTGTTTTTT.

The chain carries TRBV18 and TRBJ1-1; D call uncertain. Germline loops: CDR1 KGHSH, CDR2 LQKENI. The CDR3 covers 15 residues. V shed 1 base and J shed 1 base, with 10 bases lying between them. The DNA of the CDR3 is TGTGCCAGCTCACCACTTGGACTTAGGAACACTGAAGCTTTCTTT. Translating gives CASSPLGLRNTEAFF.

This clonotype came up many times. The chain has TRBV7-3 and TRBJ1-1; D is uncertain. V lost 0 bases, J lost 3 bases, and 11 bases lay in between. The length of the CDR3 is 15 residues. Germline V gene lookup returns CDR1 SGHTA and CDR2 FQGTGA. CDR3 loop: CASSLTAGPDTEAFF. CDR3 DNA: TGTGCCAGCAGCTTAACGGCAGGTCCGGACACTGAAGCTTTCTTT.

This clonotype has only a few counts. Germline and junction disagree at one end, which may indicate a read error. The chain couples TRBV6-2 or TRBV6-3 to TRBJ2-7; 7 bases line up with TRBD1. The germline V gene encodes CDR1 MNHEY and CDR2 SVGEGT. CDR3 length: 12 residues. The CDR3 spells CASSDLGTVLVF. For the CDR3, the DNA is TGTGCCAGCAGCGATCTTGGGACAGTTCTAGTCTTC.

At least ten counts were recorded for this clonotype. The chain has TRBV25-1 and TRBJ2-3; TRBD2 aligns across 10 bases. Germline V gene data show CDR1 as MGHDK and CDR2 as SYGVNS. V lost 3 bases, J lost 4 bases, and 7 bases stayed unmatched. The CDR3 spans 16 residues. CDR3 nucleotides: TGTGCCAGCAGTGAGGCTAGCGGGAGAATCGCAGATACGCAGTATTTT. Its protein is CASSEASGRIADTQYF.

At least ten counts were recorded for this clonotype. The chain has TRBV4-2 and TRBJ1-1; possible D gene TRBD1, 6 bases. CDR1 is LGHNA, CDR2 YNFKEQ, per germline. CDR3 length: 15 amino acids. V shed 4 bases and J shed 0 bases, with 12 bases lying between them. The CDR3 DNA reads TGTGCCAGCAGCCCTACAGGGTTTTTGAACACTGAAGCTTTCTTT. It translates to CASSPTGFLNTEAFF.